Below are 20 T cell receptor beta chains sequenced from a single sample in a study of blood T cells in healthy people across ages. A sample-barcoded 5' primer and a J-beta primer mix were used in a second PCR of about 6 to 12 cycles. Using its own MiXCR run on the 5' RACE reads, TCRdb lists one record per CDR3 protein. In the table there are 700,000 to 900,000 distinct CDR3 sequences, roughly 24% of which are singletons. The sample was also linked to a second study, of T cells of mothers and their children.

The sequencing sample was made of blood. These receptors were obtained from a boy aged 10-17 years in good health.

The rearrangement links TRBV10-3 to TRBJ1-2, with a weak D call TRBD1 (5 bases). Germline CDR1 ENHRY, CDR2 SYGVKD. The germline V and J ends were trimmed by 6 bases and 1 base, with 12 bases remaining between them. CDR3 length: 14 amino acids. CDR3: CAISDRESNYGYTF. CDR3 nucleotides: TGTGCCATCAGCGACAGAGAAAGTAACTATGGCTACACCTTC.

The chain carries TRBV10-3 and TRBJ1-1, with D perhaps matching TRBD1 (6 bases). The CDR3 spans 14 residues. CDR1 and CDR2 (germline): ENHRY, SYGVKD. Trimming cost V 6 bases and J 1 base, with 12 bases left between them. CDR3 in amino acids: CAISRQDPNTEAFF. CDR3 coding DNA: TGTGCCATCAGCCGACAGGATCCGAACACTGAAGCTTTCTTT.

The rearrangement joins TRBV20-1 to TRBJ1-2; the match to TRBD1 covers 10 bases. V lost 6 bases to trimming and J lost 2 bases; unmatched junction nucleotides: 6. The CDR3 contains 14 residues. Germline V gene data show CDR1 as DFQATT and CDR2 as SNEGSKA (reference sequence). The CDR3 bases are TGCAGTGCGGGAAGGACAGGGGGAAACTATGGCTACACCTTC. Translating gives CSAGRTGGNYGYTF.

The chain joins TRBV7-3 to TRBJ2-5; 12 nucleotides line up with TRBD2. CDR1 SGHTA and CDR2 FQGTGA come from the germline V gene. This CDR3 region has 13 residues. Unmatched junction bases numbered 0, after V lost 3 bases and J lost 7 bases. CDR3 protein: CASSLTSGGTQYF. DNA of the CDR3: TGTGCCAGCAGCTTGACTAGCGGGGGGACCCAGTACTTC.

This clonotype was found a few times. The chain combines TRBV29-1 with TRBJ1-1; no reliable D call. Germline V gene data show CDR1 as SQVTM and CDR2 as ANQGSEA. This CDR3 contains 12 residues. V was pared by 3 bases and J by 3 bases, with 8 bases between. CDR3 bases: TGCAGCGTTGAGTTGGGAGACACTGAAGCTTTCTTT. It encodes CSVELGDTEAFF.

This clonotype was recorded a few times. The rearrangement links TRBV6-5 to TRBJ2-7; D call uncertain. CDR1 MNHEY and CDR2 SVGAGI come from the germline V gene. This CDR3 region has 11 residues. The V gene lost 6 bases and the J gene lost 4 bases, with 7 bases spanning the gap. Here the CDR3 DNA reads TGTGCCAGCAGGCAAAATTACGAGCAGTACTTC. Its translation: CASRQNYEQYF.

At least ten counts were recorded for this clonotype. The chain is built from TRBV5-1 and TRBJ1-1; possibly TRBD1 for D (5 bases). The CDR3 contains 14 residues. In germline, CDR1 is SGHRS, CDR2 YFSETQ. V dropped 0 bases and J dropped 3 bases, with 9 bases sitting between them. The DNA for the CDR3 is TGCGCCAGCAGCTTGGAAGGAGGGGACACTGAAGCTTTCTTT. Protein sequence: CASSLEGGDTEAFF.

This clonotype showed up just a few times. The chain is built from TRBV7-3 and TRBJ1-1, with D possibly matching TRBD1 (5 bases). Germline CDR1 SGHTA, CDR2 FQGTGA. The CDR3 totals 12 residues. V lost 5 bases to trimming and J lost 10 bases, with 14 bases between them. CDR3 in amino acids: CASSPYGGRAFF. The CDR3 bases are TGTGCCAGCAGCCCCTACGGGGGGAGAGCTTTCTTT.

This clonotype came up a few times. V is TRBV30 and J is TRBJ2-7; tentatively, D is TRBD1 or TRBD2 (6 bases each). This CDR3 comprises 13 residues. Per germline, CDR1 GTSNPN and CDR2 SVGIG (reference sequence). V gave up 2 bases and J gave up 3 bases, with 11 bases separating them. CDR3 region: CAWSPGGGYEQYF. The CDR3 coding sequence is TGTGCCTGGAGTCCCGGAGGGGGCTACGAGCAGTACTTC.

This clonotype was seen more than once but under ten times. V usage is TRBV18 and J usage is TRBJ2-5; perhaps TRBD2 as D (6 bases). The germline V gene encodes CDR1 KGHSH and CDR2 LQKENI. Trimming left V 1 base short and J 4 bases short, with 16 bases between. This CDR3 spans 16 amino acids. CDR3 region: CASSPRGTVSLETQYF. CDR3 coding DNA: TGTGCCAGCTCACCACGCGGGACGGTCTCACTAGAGACCCAGTACTTC.

This chain connects TRBV5-1 to TRBJ2-5; D gene ambiguous. The DNA end lines up better with TRBJ2-1; the J call may be wrong. The CDR3 is 14 residues long. Germline CDR1 and CDR2: SGHRS and YFSETQ. Here the CDR3 DNA reads TGCGCCAGCAGCATACCCGAATCGTCGAATGAGCAGTTCTTC. Its protein product is CASSIPESSNEQFF.

In its sample, this clonotype was seen a few times. This sequence joins TRBV20-1 and TRBJ2-3, with D maybe TRBD2 (6 bases). V lost 5 bases, J lost 6 bases, and 21 bases lay in between. CDR1 and CDR2 (germline): DFQATT, SNEGSKA (reference sequence). The CDR3 has 15 residues. DNA for the CDR3: TGCAGTGCTCCGGGGACTCAGGATGGGTCGGATACGCAGTATTTT. Protein: CSAPGTQDGSDTQYF.

This chain uses TRBV3-1 with TRBJ2-4; possible D gene TRBD1, 6 bases. The CDR3 has 15 residues. CDR1 and CDR2 (germline): LGHDT, YNNKEL (reference sequence). V was shortened by 4 bases and J by 2 bases, with 12 bases between the two germline ends. CDR3 DNA: TGTGCCAGCAGCCCTAGGACAGCCCCCAAAAACATTCAGTACTTC. It translates to CASSPRTAPKNIQYF.

The sample holds a few counts of this clonotype. The junction differs from germline at one of its ends, possibly a read error. CDR3 nucleotides: TGTGCCTGCAGTTCGACTAGGGACCTTAACACTGAAGCTTTCTTT. Encoded protein: CACSSTRDLNTEAFF. The V gene is TRBV6-5, the J gene TRBJ1-1; a weak D match, TRBD1 (5 bases). Germline V lookup: CDR1 MNHEY, CDR2 SVGAGI. The CDR3 is made up of 15 amino acids.

This clonotype was seen only a few times. This chain connects TRBV28 to TRBJ2-3, with D unclear. The CDR3 totals 16 residues. The V end was cut by 3 bases, the J end by 2 bases, with 15 bases between. Germline lookup yields CDR1 MDHEN and CDR2 SYDVKM. In nucleotides, the CDR3 is TGTGCCAGCAGTTTCCCCCCTGGTGGGTACACAGATACGCAGTATTTT. Translated, it gives CASSFPPGGYTDTQYF.

The chain links TRBV12-3 or TRBV12-4 to TRBJ1-4; maybe TRBD1 (5 bases). V was cut by 10 bases and J by 8 bases, with 17 bases left in between. The CDR3 is made up of 13 amino acids. The CDR3 DNA sequence: TGTGCCACTGGTAAAGGGGAGGGCGAAAAACTGTTTTTT. Translated: CATGKGEGEKLFF.

J is TRBJ2-3 and V is TRBV12-3 or TRBV12-4; possibly TRBD1 for D (5 bases). V lost 4 bases and J 1 base, leaving 9 bases between the germline ends. This CDR3 is 14 amino acids long. CDR3 in amino acids: CASSSRDRTDTQYF. As DNA, the CDR3 is TGTGCCAGCAGTTCCAGGGATCGCACAGATACGCAGTATTTT.

The genes are TRBV5-1 and TRBJ1-6; D call uncertain. This CDR3 has 16 residues. From germline, CDR1 is SGHRS and CDR2 YFSETQ. V was trimmed by 2 bases and J by 4 bases, leaving 13 bases between them. For the CDR3, the DNA is TGCGCCAGCAGCTTCTCCACGGCAAAATATAATTCACCCCTCCACTTT. It encodes CASSFSTAKYNSPLHF.

V and J are TRBV20-1 and TRBJ1-3; D call uncertain. Trimming shortened V by 0 bases and J by 1 base, and 4 bases separated the two germline ends. CDR3 size: 13 residues. Germline V gene data show CDR1 as DFQATT and CDR2 as SNEGSKA (reference sequence). The CDR3 here is CSAREGSGNTIYF. DNA for the CDR3: TGCAGTGCTAGAGAAGGGTCTGGAAACACCATATATTTT.

This clonotype was counted a few times. This sequence joins TRBV20-1 and TRBJ1-1; D remains ambiguous. This CDR3 region has 14 residues. Trimming cost V 5 bases and J 0 bases, with 13 bases left between them. Germline lookup yields CDR1 DFQATT and CDR2 SNEGSKA (reference sequence). The DNA for the CDR3 is TGCAGTGCTCATAACAGCGGTATGAACACTGAAGCTTTCTTT. Protein: CSAHNSGMNTEAFF.